Each of the 12 T cell receptor beta chains below was sequenced from the same sample in a study of Graves' ophthalmopathy and Graves' hyperthyroidism. Beta-chain TCR CDR3 regions were amplified from RNA transcripts. Investigators did first-round RT-PCR with HTBI primers, then second-round multiplex PCR. MiXCR, run by TCRdb on the multiplex PCR reads, gives a single entry per CDR3 protein. The table lists a few hundred thousand distinct CDR3 sequences, roughly a sixth of them singletons. Sequenced material: peripheral blood. Receptors were obtained from an adult man with Graves' ophthalmopathy.

This clonotype has a count of ten or more. This chain uses TRBV27 with TRBJ2-2; no reliable D call. V gave up 6 bases and J gave up 11 bases, with 25 bases separating them. The length of the CDR3 is 16 residues. Germline assignment: CDR1 MNHEY and CDR2 SMNVEV (reference sequence). In nucleotides, the CDR3 is TGTGCCAGCAGCCCTCTTGGGTCCGGGTTAGGCGGAGAGCTGTTTTTT. The encoded protein is CASSPLGSGLGGELFF.

The rearrangement links TRBV11-2 to TRBJ2-7, with no clear D. The V and J ends lost 2 bases and 2 bases respectively, with 13 bases between them. The CDR3 runs 15 residues. Germline CDR1 and CDR2: SGHAT and FQNNGV. Here the CDR3 DNA reads TGTGCCAGCAGCTTATCGTCGGTCAGTGCCTACGAGCAGTACTTC. Translation gives CASSLSSVSAYEQYF.

The gene calls are TRBV7-2 and TRBJ1-2; D uncertain. CDR3 length: 13 residues. Trimming took off 0 bases at V and 7 bases at J, with 9 bases between the two ends. The germline V gene encodes CDR1 SGHTA and CDR2 FQGNSA. The CDR3 spells CASSLAADSGYTF. The DNA for the CDR3 is TGTGCCAGCAGCTTAGCGGCAGATTCTGGCTACACCTTC.

This clonotype appeared many times. The rearrangement links TRBV30 to TRBJ1-6, with TRBD1 as a possible D gene (5 bases). The CDR3 spans 14 residues. V was trimmed by 3 bases and J by 7 bases, leaving 13 bases between them. Germline values: CDR1 GTSNPN, CDR2 SVGIG (reference sequence). The CDR3 DNA sequence: TGTGCCTGGAGCATCACAGGCCCAAATTCACCCCTCCACTTT. Amino acid sequence: CAWSITGPNSPLHF.

This clonotype was recorded many times. The chain links TRBV2 to TRBJ1-2, with unresolved D. V lost 4 bases and J lost 10, with 13 bases in between. The CDR3 spans 12 residues. Looked up from germline, CDR1 is SNHLY and CDR2 is FYNNEI. The CDR3 spells CASSARGIHYTF. The CDR3 DNA reads as TGTGCCAGCAGTGCGCGAGGGATTCACTACACCTTC.

This clonotype was detected many times. This chain links TRBV28 with TRBJ2-7; tentatively, D is TRBD1 or TRBD2 (5 bases each). The CDR3 runs 15 residues. The germline V and J ends were trimmed by 0 bases and 0 bases, with 9 bases remaining between them. Germline V CDR1 and CDR2: MDHEN, SYDVKM. In DNA, the CDR3 is TGTGCCAGCAGTTTATGGGGGGAATCCTCCTACGAGCAGTACTTC. It translates to CASSLWGESSYEQYF.

This clonotype was seen at least ten times. V usage is TRBV5-1 and J usage is TRBJ1-2; D is perhaps TRBD1 (6 bases). The CDR3 runs to 15 residues. V lost 0 bases to trimming and J lost 3 bases, with 12 bases between them. Germline CDR1 is SGHRS and CDR2 is YFSETQ. CDR3 in amino acids: CASSLAGGRDYGYTF. CDR3 nucleotides: TGCGCCAGCAGCTTGGCCGGGGGGCGAGACTATGGCTACACCTTC.

In its sample, this clonotype was seen a few times. The chain recombines TRBV6-2 or TRBV6-3 with TRBJ1-2; no clear D gene. Trimming cost V 4 bases and J 4 bases, with 10 bases left between them. CDR1 is MNHEY and CDR2 is SVGEGT in the germline V gene. The CDR3 has 13 amino acids. The CDR3 is CASSFRSLYGYTF. In DNA form, the CDR3 reads TGTGCCAGCAGTTTTAGGTCCCTCTATGGCTACACCTTC.

The chain joins TRBV7-3 to TRBJ2-5; a possible D gene is TRBD2 (5 bases). Trimming stripped 2 bases from V and 4 bases from J, with 17 bases between. The CDR3 loop spans 16 amino acids. Looked up from germline, CDR1 is SGHTA and CDR2 is FQGTGA. This CDR3 reads CASSLGGSGIIETQYF. The CDR3 region has the DNA TGTGCCAGCAGCTTAGGCGGTTCGGGAATCATAGAGACCCAGTACTTC.

This clonotype has ten or more counts. The J gene is TRBJ2-5, the V gene TRBV12-3 or TRBV12-4, with 8 bases aligning to TRBD1. With V trimmed by 3 bases and J by 4 bases, 7 bases remained unmatched. The CDR3 contains 15 residues. The CDR3 DNA sequence: TGTGCCAGCAGTTTGCCGGGACAGGCTGGAGAGACCCAGTACTTC. Protein product: CASSLPGQAGETQYF.

The chain uses TRBV7-8 and TRBJ1-5; D ambiguous. Trimming took off 5 bases at V and 2 bases at J, with 13 bases between the two ends. Germline CDR1 reads SGHVS; CDR2 reads FQNEAQ. The CDR3 loop spans 15 amino acids. In DNA, the CDR3 is TGTGCCAGCAGCCCTCACCATATGGGCAATCAGCCCCAGCATTTT. This codes for CASSPHHMGNQPQHF.

This clonotype was found many times. The gene calls are TRBV11-2 and TRBJ1-5; no reliable D call. Per the germline V gene, CDR1 is SGHAT and CDR2 is FQNNGV. This CDR3 has 16 amino acids. V lost 0 bases and J 0 bases, leaving 9 bases between the germline ends. CDR3 residues: CASSLETGYSNQPQHF. Here the CDR3 DNA reads TGTGCCAGCAGCTTAGAGACGGGGTATAGCAATCAGCCCCAGCATTTT.